The TCR beta chain under discussion was sequenced for a study of sequential checkpoint blockade in melanoma (dated by TCRdb to the late 2010s). As for the study more broadly: In a 1:1 randomization, patients received either first-line nivolumab then ipilimumab (arm A) or ipilimumab then nivolumab (arm B). Both trial sequences were followed by maintenance nivolumab. Beyond this particular receptor, the publication reports: Validation of the response-prediction model combining TCR metrics and mutation burden is needed in larger, independent patient cohorts.

Regarding this clone: It has no known antigen specificity. No per-base quality is available; no much larger clone lies one base away.

The treatment or condition label corresponds to: randomized to nivolumab then ipilimumab (arm A) or the reverse (arm B). None of the trial patients had been given prior DNA-damaging chemotherapy. Thawed PBMCs were sorted on a FACS Aria II flow cytometer to isolate live CD3+CD8+ cells negative for CD19 and CD56. Samples came from patients with melanoma in CheckMate 064, a randomized, open-label phase II trial of sequential checkpoint blockade. Leukapheresis was used to collect peripheral blood mononuclear cells, which were then purified with Ficoll-Paque and frozen in human serum with roughly 10% DMSO. Immediately after sorting, the purity of sorted blood CD3+CD8+ cells was verified to be >98%, after which DNA was extracted. The V end gives up 0 bases and the J end 4 bases, leaving 4 bases in the junction not matched to a gene. There are 15 amino acids in the CDR3, from cysteine to phenylalanine inclusive. Only the CDR3 DNA is retained, 45 bases long and in frame from the first base. Via the germline V gene, CDR1 is SGDLS and CDR2 YYNGEE.

The immunoSEQ Assay was used to immunosequence TCRbeta CDR3 regions from genomic DNA. Before high-throughput sequencing, genomic DNA was amplified using bias-controlled multiplex PCR. The paper's processing steps were these. To quantify the absolute abundance of each unique TCRbeta CDR3 region, the sequences were collapsed and filtered. Clonality, defined as 1 minus Pielou's evenness, was calculated using productive rearrangements only. A previously published method was used to identify clones with significantly greater frequencies in on-treatment samples than in baseline samples. TCRdb's version of the immuneACCESS table is confined to in-frame rearrangements and falls short of the full clone set. An unresolved V gene accounts for under half of the shortfall where checked; the remainder is of unknown origin. That table is the source of V, J and clone size, and D and trimming were worked out from the DNA. The sample table contains under 20,000 clones; only one count was recorded for roughly 70% of them. The ten largest account for over 9.5% of the sample.

The chain couples TRBV9 to TRBJ2-7, with 10 junctional bases fitting TRBD2. The source of this sequence is a human donor with melanoma. The sequences come from CD8+ T cells sorted from blood (inferred from file names), collected from a patient given nivolumab and ipilimumab in sequence. The sequenced DNA: TGTGCCAGCAGCGTAGGTGGTAGCGGGGGGTACGAGCAGTACTTC. Its translation reads: CASSVGGSGGYEQYF.